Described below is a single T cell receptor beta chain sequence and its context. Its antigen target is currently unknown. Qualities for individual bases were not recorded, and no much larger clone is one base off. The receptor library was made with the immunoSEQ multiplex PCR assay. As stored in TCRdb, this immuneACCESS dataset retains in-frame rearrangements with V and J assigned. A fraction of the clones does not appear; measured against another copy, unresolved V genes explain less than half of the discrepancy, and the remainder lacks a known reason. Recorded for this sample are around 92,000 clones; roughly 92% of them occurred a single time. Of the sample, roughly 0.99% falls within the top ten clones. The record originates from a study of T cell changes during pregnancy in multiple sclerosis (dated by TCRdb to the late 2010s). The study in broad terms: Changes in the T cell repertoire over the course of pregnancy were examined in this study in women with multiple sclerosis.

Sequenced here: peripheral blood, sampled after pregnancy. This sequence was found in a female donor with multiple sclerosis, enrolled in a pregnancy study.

The CDR3 protein sequence reads: CASSQEPPRRRLEAFF. The base sequence is TGCGCCAGCAGCCAAGAACCCCCTCGGAGGAGGTTAGAAGCTTTCTTT. The chain is made from TRBV4-1 and TRBJ1-1, with the D gene not confidently named. Including cysteine and phenylalanine, the CDR3 has 16 amino acids. Only the CDR3 DNA stays, 48 bases, in frame from base 1. V is pared back by 0 bases and J by 8 bases, with 19 bases lying between the germline termini. Per the germline V gene, MGHRA is the CDR1 and YSYEKL is the CDR2.